Each of the 30 T cell receptor beta chains below was sequenced from the same sample in a study of blood T cells in healthy people across ages. For the second PCR, which ran for 7 to 11 cycles, a sample-barcoded 5' primer and a J-beta primer mix were used. Each CDR3 protein gets one entry after TCRdb re-called the 5' RACE reads with MiXCR. The sample has fewer than 2 million distinct CDR3 sequences, roughly 43% seen once. The sequenced sample consisted of blood. These receptors originate from a human donor in good health.

The chain employs TRBV6-5 and TRBJ1-2, with 8 bases lining up with TRBD1. Trimming took 0 bases from V and 6 from J; bases not matched to a gene: 6. The CDR3 extends over 15 amino acids. Per germline, CDR1 MNHEY and CDR2 SVGAGI. This CDR3 reads CASSYSYRGEHGYTF. In DNA form, the CDR3 reads TGTGCCAGCAGTTACTCCTACAGGGGGGAGCATGGCTACACCTTC.

The V call is TRBV7-3, the J call TRBJ2-1; 7 nucleotides match TRBD2. The better agreement between TRBJ2-7 and the DNA end casts doubt on the J call. This CDR3 has 15 residues. Germline CDR1 SGHTA, CDR2 FQGTGA. CDR3 sequence: CASSTGLVAYNEQYF. As DNA, the CDR3 is TGTGCCAGCAGCACCGGACTAGTTGCCTACAATGAGCAGTACTTC.

Notes on this clonotype: Compared with germline, one end of the junction differs, possibly owing to a read error. V and J are TRBV6-1 and TRBJ2-1, with D possibly being TRBD2 (5 bases). The CDR3 is made up of 18 amino acids. In germline, CDR1 is MNHNS, CDR2 SASEGT. The chain's CDR3 is CASTNRLGYPSSYNEQFF. The CDR3, as DNA: TGTGCCAGCACCAACCGGCTGGGTTACCCTAGCTCCTACAATGAGCAGTTCTTT.

The table lists this clonotype with a few counts. This chain connects TRBV10-3 to TRBJ2-5; D not certain. Germline V lookup: CDR1 ENHRY, CDR2 SYGVKD. The CDR3 is made up of 13 amino acids. Trimming shortened V by 8 bases and J by 2 bases, and 12 bases separated the two germline ends. The CDR3 spells CAIGFKEQETQYF. Here the CDR3 DNA reads TGTGCCATCGGTTTTAAGGAACAAGAGACCCAGTACTTC.

The table lists this clonotype with a few counts. The rearrangement uses TRBV29-1 and TRBJ2-5, with D possibly being TRBD1 (6 bases). Germline-derived CDR1 and CDR2 are SQVTM and ANQGSEA. V shed 1 base and J shed 5 bases, with 8 bases lying between them. The CDR3 spans 12 residues. The CDR3 DNA reads TGCAGCGTTGAAGGGGGGCGGGAGACCCAGTACTTC. This sequence encodes CSVEGGRETQYF.

This chain joins TRBV6-2 or TRBV6-3 and TRBJ2-3, with D unresolved. The V gene's germline CDR1 is MNHEY and CDR2 SVGEGT. The CDR3 runs to 13 residues. The V end was cut by 7 bases, the J end by 2 bases, with 10 bases between. CDR3 DNA sequence: TGTGCCAGCACCCAGAGTTTCACAGATACGCAGTATTTT. Translating gives CASTQSFTDTQYF.

In its sample, this clonotype was seen once. This sequence joins TRBV6-1 and TRBJ2-2; D possibly corresponds to TRBD2 (6 bases). Germline CDR1 MNHNS, CDR2 SASEGT. The length of the CDR3 is 17 residues. The ends were cut back, 5 bases at V and 2 bases at J, with 18 bases in the middle. For the CDR3, the DNA is TGTGCCAGCAGTCTCCCGAGGGAGGAGATTAACACCGGGGAGCTGTTTTTT. Translated: CASSLPREEINTGELFF.

The V gene is TRBV4-3, the J gene TRBJ2-7; D is unresolved. This CDR3 contains 15 residues. V lost 0 bases, J lost 0 bases, and 9 bases lay in between. CDR1 is LGHNA and CDR2 is YSLEER in the germline V gene. Here the CDR3 reads CASSQEWTGSYEQYF. The DNA of the CDR3 is TGCGCCAGCAGCCAAGAGTGGACGGGCTCCTACGAGCAGTACTTC.

The chain uses TRBV6-5 and TRBJ2-1; perhaps TRBD2 as D (6 bases). From germline, CDR1 is MNHEY and CDR2 SVGAGI. CDR3 length: 16 amino acids. Trimming removed 4 bases from V and 9 bases from J, with 22 bases in between. The CDR3, as DNA: TGTGCCAGCAGTTCATACGGGACTCTAAGTCGGGGTGAGCAGTTCTTC. This translates into CASSSYGTLSRGEQFF.

This clonotype appeared a few times. The V call is TRBV12-3 or TRBV12-4, the J call TRBJ2-5; 10 positions agree with TRBD1. The CDR3 loop spans 15 amino acids. The V and J ends lost 4 bases and 10 bases, in that order; junction bases with no gene match: 12. CDR3: CASSSRTGGWEGQYF. For the CDR3, the DNA is TGTGCCAGCAGTTCCCGGACAGGGGGGTGGGAAGGCCAGTACTTC.

CDR3 DNA sequence: TGTGCCAGCAGTGAAGCGGGGGGGCTTTGGAATGAGCAGTTCTTC. Translating it yields CASSEAGGLWNEQFF. The gene calls are TRBV2 and TRBJ2-1, with D perhaps TRBD2 (7 bases). This CDR3 is 15 amino acids long. From germline, CDR1 is SNHLY and CDR2 FYNNEI. Between the trimmed V and J ends, which lost 0 bases and 7 bases, there was a span of 13 bases.

The genes are TRBV5-1 and TRBJ1-1, with TRBD1 matching over 7 bases. The germline gives CDR1 SGHRS, CDR2 YFSETQ. This CDR3 spans 17 amino acids. After removal of 0 bases from V and 0 bases from J, the junction contained 8 bases not matched to a gene. The CDR3 nucleotides read TGCGCCAGCAGCTTGGAGGGGGCGGTTGGGATGAACACTGAAGCTTTCTTT. Its protein product is CASSLEGAVGMNTEAFF.

This chain uses TRBV2 with TRBJ2-5; D call uncertain. Per the germline V gene, CDR1 is SNHLY and CDR2 is FYNNEI. This CDR3 comprises 12 residues. Trimming left V 2 bases short and J 5 bases short, with 6 bases between. CDR3 amino acids: CASSEPWETQYF. The CDR3 bases are TGTGCCAGCAGTGAACCTTGGGAGACCCAGTACTTC. Filled out from reference TRBV2 and TRBJ2-5, the complete variable domain reads EPEVTQTPSHQVTQMGQEVILRCVPISNHLYFYWYRQILGQKVEFLVSFYNNEISEKSEIFDDQFSVERPDGSNFTLKIRSTKLEDSAMYFCASSEPWETQYFGPGTRLLVL.

J is TRBJ2-1 and V is TRBV7-8; 13 nucleotides agree with TRBD2. The CDR3 has 14 amino acids. Germline V CDR1 and CDR2: SGHVS, FQNEAQ. The V and J ends lost 5 bases and 7 bases, in that order; junction bases with no gene match: 2. CDR3 nucleotide sequence: TGTGCCAGCAGCGGACTAGCGGGGGCTAATGAGCAGTTCTTC. It encodes CASSGLAGANEQFF.

In this sample, this clonotype turned up a few times. V gene TRBV5-5 combines with J gene TRBJ2-7; 11 bases match TRBD1. The CDR3 loop spans 15 amino acids. After removal of 4 bases from V and 7 bases from J, the junction contained 10 bases not matched to a gene. The germline CDR1 and CDR2 sequences are SGHKS and YYEKEE (reference sequence). CDR3 in amino acids: CASSRDGQGAREQYF. Written as DNA, the CDR3 is TGTGCCAGCAGCCGCGACGGACAGGGGGCGAGGGAGCAGTACTTC.

This rearrangement joins TRBV7-2 to TRBJ2-3, with 7 bases fitting TRBD1. The germline gives CDR1 SGHTA, CDR2 FQGNSA. The length of the CDR3 is 15 residues. Trimming cost V 5 bases and J 4 bases; bases outside gene matches: 9. The CDR3 nucleotides are TGTGCCAGCAGCGCCATAGGGGGCCTCGCAGATACGCAGTATTTT. It translates to CASSAIGGLADTQYF.

V gene TRBV7-2 combines with J gene TRBJ2-4, with 7 bases lining up with TRBD1. Near its end, the DNA agrees better with TRBJ2-5, so the J call may be wrong. Germline values: CDR1 SGHTA, CDR2 FQGNSA. This CDR3 is built from 18 residues. The CDR3 reads CASSLGRQGVGPWETQYF. The CDR3 coding sequence is TGTGCCAGCAGCTTAGGCCGTCAGGGGGTTGGGCCCTGGGAGACCCAGTACTTC.

This clonotype turned up a few times. This chain uses TRBV9 with TRBJ2-1; 8 bases fit TRBD2. J gave up 3 bases and V 0 bases, and 5 bases lay outside the gene matches. The CDR3 loop spans 16 amino acids. CDR1 is SGDLS, CDR2 YYNGEE, per germline. The chain's CDR3 is CASSVDSGGLYNEQFF. For the CDR3, the DNA is TGTGCCAGCAGCGTAGACAGCGGGGGCCTCTACAATGAGCAGTTCTTC.

This clonotype turned up a few times. The chain couples TRBV12-3 or TRBV12-4 to TRBJ2-5; D possibly corresponds to TRBD2 (5 bases). With 5 bases removed from V and 5 bases from J, the gap between germline ends came to 15 bases. This CDR3 contains 14 residues. The CDR3: CASSDNDGGETQYF. In DNA form, the CDR3 reads TGTGCCAGCAGTGATAACGACGGCGGGGAGACCCAGTACTTC.

This clonotype was seen more than once but under ten times. This chain connects TRBV18 to TRBJ1-6; maybe TRBD1 (5 bases). In germline, CDR1 is KGHSH, CDR2 LQKENI. Trimming left V 5 bases short and J 8 bases short, with 10 bases between. The CDR3 contains 13 residues. CDR3 protein: CASSSDNYSPLHF. The CDR3 bases are TGTGCCAGCTCATCGGACAACTATTCACCCCTCCACTTT.

The chain combines TRBV4-3 with TRBJ2-2, with a possible D match to TRBD1 (5 bases). The length of the CDR3 is 16 residues. V lost 4 bases, J lost 7 bases, and 19 bases lay in between. The germline V gene encodes CDR1 LGHNA and CDR2 YSLEER. For the CDR3, the DNA is TGCGCCAGCAGCCGTTCCCGCGGTGGGGCCAACGGGGAGCTGTTTTTT. Translating gives CASSRSRGGANGELFF.

The CDR3 DNA follows: TGTGCCAGCAGCTTAGCGCCCGGGACACTGCAGAACTATGGCTACACCTTC. Its protein is CASSLAPGTLQNYGYTF. V and J are TRBV7-2 and TRBJ1-2; weak D call: TRBD1 (6 bases). Trimming took off 0 bases at V and 2 bases at J, with 16 bases between the two ends. The CDR3 is 17 amino acids. Germline loops: CDR1 SGHTA, CDR2 FQGNSA.

The J gene is TRBJ2-7, the V gene TRBV7-8; 8 nucleotides align to TRBD2. J lost 2 bases, V lost 5 bases, and 8 bases had no gene match. The CDR3 is 15 residues long. Germline V CDR1 and CDR2: SGHVS, FQNEAQ. Here the CDR3 reads CASSKSSGDPYEQYF. The DNA of the CDR3 is TGTGCCAGCAGCAAAAGTAGCGGGGACCCCTACGAGCAGTACTTC.

This clonotype was seen only once. The genes are TRBV7-2 and TRBJ1-2; possibly TRBD1 for D (5 bases). V shed 3 bases and J shed 3 bases, with 11 bases lying between them. CDR3 size: 14 residues. Per the germline V gene, CDR1 is SGHTA and CDR2 is FQGNSA. The CDR3 here is CASSFFSGYYGYTF. As DNA, the CDR3 is TGTGCCAGCAGCTTCTTTTCAGGGTACTATGGCTACACCTTC.

This clonotype was recorded a few times. V usage is TRBV29-1 and J usage is TRBJ2-5; 8 bases are a match to TRBD1. The CDR3 is made up of 12 amino acids. Trimming removed 5 bases from V and 7 bases from J; junction bases left unmatched: 6. Germline V CDR1 and CDR2: SQVTM, ANQGSEA. The CDR3 loop reads CSVSGGDGTQYF. The DNA for the CDR3 is TGCAGCGTTTCAGGGGGCGATGGGACCCAGTACTTC.

In its sample, this clonotype was seen many times. J is TRBJ2-1 and V is TRBV29-1; D possibly corresponds to TRBD1 (5 bases). The CDR3 runs to 13 residues. The ends were cut back, 5 bases at V and 4 bases at J, with 12 bases in the middle. Germline V gene lookup returns CDR1 SQVTM and CDR2 ANQGSEA. CDR3: CSVQGQGYNEQFF. The CDR3 bases are TGCAGCGTTCAAGGACAAGGGTACAATGAGCAGTTCTTC.

The sample holds a few counts of this clonotype. This sequence joins TRBV6-5 and TRBJ2-1; TRBD2 agrees at 10 bases. J gave up 1 base and V 5 bases, and 11 bases lay outside the gene matches. The CDR3 sequence is 18 residues long. Germline CDR1 is MNHEY and CDR2 is SVGAGI. The CDR3 region is CASSPGLAGGPSYNEQFF. CDR3 DNA sequence: TGTGCCAGCAGTCCCGGGTTAGCGGGGGGCCCTTCCTACAATGAGCAGTTCTTC.

The chain links TRBV29-1 to TRBJ2-1; D call uncertain. The J call may be in error: the DNA end matches TRBJ2-7 better. The CDR3 is 10 amino acids. Germline CDR1 and CDR2: SQVTM and ANQGSEA. The CDR3 region is CSVFRYEQYF. CDR3 nucleotides: TGCAGCGTTTTTCGGTACGAGCAGTACTTC.

Worth noting for this clonotype: Its ends do not fully match the called genes, so a read error is possible. The chain joins TRBV9 to TRBJ1-4; D uncertain. Germline assignment: CDR1 SGDLS and CDR2 YYNGEE. The CDR3 runs to 13 residues. In nucleotides, the CDR3 is TGTGCCAGCGGCGTTGGTCTTAATGAAAAACTGTTTTTT. Protein: CASGVGLNEKLFF. Full variable domain (remainder filled in from reference TRBV9 and TRBJ1-4): DSGVTQTPKHLITATGQRVTLRCSPRSGDLSVYWYQQSLDQGLQFLIQYYNGEERAKGNILERFSAQQFPDLHSELNLSSLELGDSALYFCASGVGLNEKLFFGSGTQLSVL.

V is TRBV25-1 and J is TRBJ1-2; possibly TRBD1 for D (6 bases). V was clipped by 3 bases and J by 2 bases, with 22 bases between them. CDR1 MGHDK and CDR2 SYGVNS come from the germline V gene. CDR3 length equals 18 residues. The CDR3 loop is CASSEGGTGRGTNYGYTF. The CDR3 nucleotides read TGTGCCAGCAGTGAGGGGGGTACAGGGCGCGGCACGAACTATGGCTACACCTTC.